This TCR beta chain was captured in a study of blood T cell repertoires in COVID-19. The assay was immunoSEQ multiplex PCR, and TCRdb's table has in-frame clones only and misses some. The sample contains 390,000 or so clones, 89% of which appear only once. During active infection, Seattle patients enrolled and were then monitored through disease. This receptor was identified in a woman aged 25 to 45 with COVID-19, enrolled during active disease. Sequencing input: peripheral blood.

CDR3 residues: CASSLTFLGQGRTDTQYF. CDR3 nucleotide sequence: TGTGCCAGTAGCCTAACCTTCCTTGGACAGGGGAGAACAGATACGCAGTATTTT. The rearrangement joins TRBV19 to TRBJ2-3; 9 nucleotides match TRBD1. This CDR3 has 18 amino acids. The V gene's germline CDR1 is LNHDA and CDR2 SQIVND (reference sequence). Trimming removed 6 bases from V and 3 bases from J; junction bases left unmatched: 16.